This T cell receptor beta chain was documented in a study of blood T cell repertoires in COVID-19. Study background: Specimens from acute and convalescent COVID-19 originated in the United States, Italy and Spain.

In the source study's methods: Cell counts per sample came from amplifying reference gene primers. Libraries were prepared by immunoSEQ multiplex PCR; TCRdb keeps only in-frame clonotypes and omits some of them. D and trimming come from the DNA, and the V and J calls and clone size come from that table. The sample gives 100,000 to 130,000 clones, 55% to 75% of which show up once; roughly 2% is in the top ten. Trimming took off 3 bases at V and 6 bases at J, with 15 bases between the two ends. Germline V gives CDR1 SGHRS, CDR2 YFSETQ. The CDR3 sequence is 14 residues long. Sequenced: peripheral blood. This TCR was recovered from a woman aged 40 to 50 with acute or convalescent COVID-19. V gene TRBV5-1 combines with J gene TRBJ1-1; possibly TRBD1 for D (5 bases). CDR3 in amino acids: CASSSEGGVAEAFF. The CDR3 DNA is TGCGCCAGCAGCTCCGAGGGAGGGGTTGCTGAAGCTTTCTTT.